Below are 3 T cell receptor beta chains sequenced from a single sample in a study of patients and donors after allogeneic stem cell transplantation. TCRdb reprocessed the RT-PCR reads via MiXCR and lists one record per CDR3 protein. The sample has approximately 160,000 distinct CDR3 sequences; roughly 24% are singletons. Sequenced input: blood, either unsorted or a sorted T cell fraction (not recorded which). The receptors derive from a human donor who was either an allogeneic HSCT recipient or a stem cell or donor lymphocyte infusion donor (not recorded which). It is not recorded whose cells these are; they may come from a transplant donor.

The table lists this clonotype with a few counts. This rearrangement joins TRBV29-1 to TRBJ2-7; the D call may be TRBD1 or TRBD2 (5 bases each). Trimming stripped 7 bases from V and 2 bases from J, with 18 bases between. Germline V gene sequence: CDR1 SQVTM, CDR2 ANQGSEA. There are 14 residues in the CDR3. The CDR3 coding sequence is TGCAGCGCCTCGAAGGGGAGCGTCGCCTACGAGCAGTACTTC. Amino acid sequence: CSASKGSVAYEQYF.

This clonotype was observed a handful of times. The chain has TRBV2 and TRBJ2-2; D is unclear. V dropped 4 bases and J dropped 8 bases, with 8 bases sitting between them. CDR1 and CDR2 from the germline V gene are SNHLY and FYNNEI. This CDR3 is built from 12 residues. The DNA of the CDR3 is TGTGCCAGCAGTGGACAAGGGGGGGAGCTGTTTTTT. This encodes CASSGQGGELFF.

This clonotype has a count of ten or more. The chain has TRBV5-1 and TRBJ1-5; unclear D gene. The V gene's germline CDR1 is SGHRS and CDR2 YFSETQ. The CDR3 consists of 14 residues. The CDR3 bases are TGCGATCAATCACGGGCAGTAAGCAATCAGCCCCAGCATTTT. It specifies CDQSRAVSNQPQHF.